These 24 T cell receptor beta chains came from one sample sequenced in a study of blood T cell repertoires in COVID-19. Sequenced by immunoSEQ multiplex PCR; TCRdb stores in-frame clones only, minus some. The data contain some 200,000 clones, roughly 88% of them seen just once; the ten biggest clones take up 3.5% to 4.5%. Sequenced: PBMCs or T cells enriched from blood (not recorded which). Receptor source: a woman between 40 and 55 years old with acute COVID-19.

The chain is built from TRBV3-1 (or the pseudogene TRBV3-2) and TRBJ1-1; 8 bases align to TRBD1. V lost 0 bases and J lost 7; bases outside the gene matches: 10. The germline gives CDR1 LGHDT, CDR2 YNNKEL (reference sequence). The CDR3 sequence is 16 residues long. The CDR3 DNA reads TGTGCCAGCAGCCAAGAAGGGTGGCAGGGGGCGAGTGAAGCTTTCTTT. Translating gives CASSQEGWQGASEAFF.

V usage is TRBV6-5 and J usage is TRBJ1-2, with 9 bases aligning to TRBD1. This CDR3 region has 15 residues. Germline-derived CDR1 and CDR2 are MNHEY and SVGAGI. J was trimmed by 9 bases and V by 0 bases; bases with no gene match: 8. CDR3 bases: TGTGCCAGCAGTTACTCACAGGGGGCCTTGACGAGCTACACCTTC. This sequence encodes CASSYSQGALTSYTF.

The rearrangement uses TRBV7-9 and TRBJ2-1; TRBD1 matches at 7 bases. The CDR3 has 12 residues. Germline V CDR1 and CDR2: SEHNR, FQNEAQ (reference sequence). J was trimmed by 15 bases and V by 4 bases; bases with no gene match: 9. CDR3 DNA sequence: TGTGCCAGCAGCTGGGGCGACAGGGATCGGTTCTTC. Translating gives CASSWGDRDRFF.

The V call is TRBV4-3, the J call TRBJ2-4, with D possibly TRBD2 on 5 matching bases. Trimming pared 2 bases from V and 8 bases from J, leaving 16 bases between. This CDR3 has 15 amino acids. The germline V gene has CDR1 LGHNA and CDR2 YSLEER. The CDR3 reads CASSQHDRRWDIQYF. The CDR3 DNA reads as TGCGCCAGCAGCCAACATGACCGGAGGTGGGACATTCAGTACTTC.

With regard to this clone: Compared with germline, one end of the junction differs, possibly owing to a read error. The CDR3 coding sequence is TGTGCCAGCAGCTTTCAGGGGAACCCTGAAGCTTTCTTT. Translating it yields CASSFQGNPEAFF. This chain connects TRBV7-9 to TRBJ1-1; a weak D match, TRBD1 (6 bases). Germline CDR1 reads SEHNR; CDR2 reads FQNEAQ (reference sequence). This CDR3 has 13 residues.

The V and J genes are TRBV3-1 (or the pseudogene TRBV3-2) and TRBJ1-6; D is ambiguous. Germline V gene sequence: CDR1 LGHDT, CDR2 YNNKEL (reference sequence). The germline V and J ends were trimmed by 0 bases and 9 bases, with 9 bases remaining between them. This CDR3 has 14 residues. The DNA of the CDR3 is TGTGCCAGCAGCCAAGATAGGAGAGGTTCACCCCTCCACTTT. Translated, it gives CASSQDRRGSPLHF.

The chain combines TRBV24-1 with TRBJ1-5, with D maybe TRBD1 (5 bases). The CDR3 consists of 13 residues. Germline assignment: CDR1 KGHDR and CDR2 SFDVKD. V gave up 6 bases and J gave up 4 bases, with 9 bases separating them. CDR3 protein: CATSYGGNQPQHF. The DNA for the CDR3 is TGTGCCACCAGTTACGGGGGTAATCAGCCCCAGCATTTT.

This chain uses TRBV4-2 with TRBJ1-1; 7 bases line up with TRBD1. The germline gives CDR1 LGHNA, CDR2 YNFKEQ. The CDR3 consists of 15 residues. V was pared by 4 bases and J by 0 bases, with 5 bases of the junction left unmatched. CDR3 loop: CASSPRTGVNTEAFF. The CDR3 region has the DNA TGTGCCAGCAGCCCTCGGACAGGAGTGAACACTGAAGCTTTCTTT.

V is TRBV6-5 and J is TRBJ1-6, with a possible D match to TRBD1 (6 bases). Looked up from germline, CDR1 is MNHEY and CDR2 is SVGAGI. CDR3 size: 15 residues. Trimming took off 5 bases at V and 10 bases at J, with 18 bases between the two ends. The CDR3 nucleotides are TGTGCCAGCAGTAGCAACCAACAGGGAGACTCACCCCTCCACTTT. As protein: CASSSNQQGDSPLHF.

In its sample, this clone was seen a few times. The same CDR3 also results from other DNA sequences found in this sample. The genes are TRBV7-2 and TRBJ1-6, with 7 bases fitting TRBD1. CDR1 is SGHTA and CDR2 is FQGNSA in the germline V gene. This CDR3 is 16 amino acids long. V gave up 5 bases and J gave up 1 base; unmatched junction bases: 5. CDR3 nucleotide sequence: TGTGCCAGCAGCCCGACAGGGATTTCCTATAATTCACCCCTCCACTTT. Translated: CASSPTGISYNSPLHF.

The chain recombines TRBV19 with TRBJ1-1; 8 bases line up with TRBD1. The V and J ends lost 4 bases and 4 bases, in that order; junction bases with no gene match: 2. CDR1 is LNHDA and CDR2 is SQIVND in the germline V gene (reference sequence). The CDR3 loop spans 13 amino acids. CDR3 sequence reads: CASSKTGATEAFF. The CDR3 DNA reads TGTGCCAGTAGTAAGACAGGGGCCACTGAAGCTTTCTTT.

This chain uses TRBV7-6 with TRBJ2-2, with 9 bases lining up with TRBD1. Germline trimming cut 6 bases from V and 8 bases from J; bases unmatched to any gene: 10. The CDR3 is 15 amino acids. Germline loops: CDR1 SGHVS, CDR2 FNYEAQ. CDR3 DNA: TGTGCCAGCAGGATAATACAGGGGGCGTTGGGGGAGCTGTTTTTT. Its protein product is CASRIIQGALGELFF. Full variable domain (remainder filled in from reference TRBV7-6 and TRBJ2-2): GAGVSQSPRYKVTKRGQDVALRCDPISGHVSLYWYRQALGQGPEFLTYFNYEAQQDKSGLPNDRFSAERPEGSISTLTIQRTEQRDSAMYRCASRIIQGALGELFFGEGSRLTVL.

The gene calls are TRBV6-1 and TRBJ1-5; D is ambiguous. The CDR3 totals 17 residues. Per germline, CDR1 MNHNS and CDR2 SASEGT. The ends were cut back, 3 bases at V and 2 bases at J, with 17 bases in the middle. CDR3 in DNA: TGTGCCAGCAGTGATCCCCCAAGCCTATACGGCAATCAGCCCCAGCATTTT. Encoded protein: CASSDPPSLYGNQPQHF.

V is TRBV4-1 and J is TRBJ1-1, with D perhaps TRBD1 (6 bases). The CDR3 consists of 16 residues. Germline values: CDR1 MGHRA, CDR2 YSYEKL. The V and J ends lost 6 bases and 4 bases respectively, with 21 bases between them. CDR3 nucleotides: TGCGCCAGCAGTCGGGACATCCCCCCAAGGGGCACTGAAGCTTTCTTT. Its translation: CASSRDIPPRGTEAFF.

The genes are TRBV11-2 and TRBJ1-6, with D uncertain. Germline CDR1 SGHAT, CDR2 FQNNGV. The CDR3 is 16 amino acids. The germline V and J ends were trimmed by 1 base and 0 bases, with 7 bases remaining between them. The CDR3 here is CASSLGTSSYNSPLHF. The CDR3 region has the DNA TGTGCCAGCAGCTTAGGGACTAGCTCCTATAATTCACCCCTCCACTTT.

V and J are TRBV7-2 and TRBJ2-2; 15 nucleotides align to TRBD2. The germline gives CDR1 SGHTA, CDR2 FQGNSA. This CDR3 has 18 amino acids. J lost 8 bases, V lost 0 bases, and 7 bases had no gene match. CDR3 protein: CASSLAGTSGGPGGELFF. The DNA for the CDR3 is TGTGCCAGCAGCTTAGCGGGGACTAGCGGGGGGCCAGGAGGGGAGCTGTTTTTT. Looking up the rest from reference TRBV7-2 and TRBJ2-2 gives the full variable domain: GAGVSQSPSNKVTEKGKDVELRCDPISGHTALYWYRQSLGQGLEFLIYFQGNSAPDKSGLPSDRFSAERTGGSVSTLTIQRTQQEDSAVYLCASSLAGTSGGPGGELFFGEGSRLTVL.

The CDR3 loop is CASSLGTARDTIYF. The CDR3 region has the DNA TGTGCCAGCTCACTGGGGACAGCCCGAGACACCATATATTTT. The chain carries TRBV18 and TRBJ1-3, with TRBD1 identical over 7 bases. Germline CDR1 KGHSH, CDR2 LQKENI. There are 14 residues in the CDR3. Unmatched junction bases numbered 8, after V lost 4 bases and J lost 8 bases. Variable domain in full (rest from reference TRBV18 and TRBJ1-3): NAGVMQNPRHLVRRRGQEARLRCSPMKGHSHVYWYRQLPEEGLKFMVYLQKENIIDESGMPKERFSAEFPKEGPSILRIQQVVRGDSAAYFCASSLGTARDTIYFGEGSWLTVV.

V and J are TRBV4-1 and TRBJ1-5; 8 nucleotides agree with TRBD1. The CDR3 contains 15 residues. Germline assignment: CDR1 MGHRA and CDR2 YSYEKL. V lost 0 bases, J lost 3 bases, and 1 base stayed unmatched. The CDR3, as DNA: TGCGCCAGCAGCCAAGAGGGACAGGTCAATCAGCCCCAGCATTTT. Translated, it gives CASSQEGQVNQPQHF.

The V call is TRBV5-6, the J call TRBJ1-1; D may be TRBD1 (5 bases). The germline V gene has CDR1 SGHDT and CDR2 YYEEEE. V dropped 1 base and J dropped 4 bases, with 11 bases sitting between them. CDR3 size: 14 residues. CDR3 loop: CASSLLGLGTEAFF. Here the CDR3 DNA reads TGTGCCAGCAGCTTGCTGGGACTCGGCACTGAAGCTTTCTTT.

This clone was observed a single time. The chain couples TRBV3-1 (or the pseudogene TRBV3-2) to TRBJ1-2, with D perhaps matching TRBD1 (6 bases). CDR3 length: 14 amino acids. The V end lost 4 bases, the J end lost 4 bases, and 13 bases lay between the germline ends. The germline V gene has CDR1 LGHDT and CDR2 YNNKEL (reference sequence). The chain's CDR3 is CASSLPDSLYGYTF. CDR3 sequence (DNA): TGTGCCAGCAGCCTTCCGGACAGCCTCTATGGCTACACCTTC.

The V gene is TRBV3-1 (or the pseudogene TRBV3-2), the J gene TRBJ1-2; D is undetermined. Looked up from germline, CDR1 is LGHDT and CDR2 is YNNKEL (reference sequence). Trimming cost V 3 bases and J 4 bases, with 9 bases left between them. The CDR3 runs to 13 residues. CDR3 amino acids: CASSHPPIYGYTF. The CDR3 coding sequence is TGTGCCAGCAGCCACCCCCCAATCTATGGCTACACCTTC.

The J gene is TRBJ1-6, the V gene TRBV9, with D hard to call. V was cut by 3 bases and J by 8 bases, with 6 bases left in between. CDR3 length equals 12 residues. Germline V gene sequence: CDR1 SGDLS, CDR2 YYNGEE. CDR3 protein: CASSALDSPLHF. CDR3 DNA: TGTGCCAGCAGCGCACTCGATTCACCCCTCCACTTT.

The J gene is TRBJ1-2, the V gene TRBV9; D remains unclear. Germline-derived CDR1 and CDR2 are SGDLS and YYNGEE. The length of the CDR3 is 15 residues. V was clipped by 3 bases and J by 0 bases, with 12 bases between them. The CDR3 sequence: CASSGQVEANYGYTF. CDR3 sequence (DNA): TGTGCCAGCAGCGGTCAGGTGGAAGCTAACTATGGCTACACCTTC.

The rearrangement joins TRBV3-1 (or the pseudogene TRBV3-2) to TRBJ1-2; D possibly corresponds to TRBD1 (6 bases). Trimming left V 4 bases short and J 8 bases short, with 14 bases between. The CDR3 covers 13 residues. Looked up from germline, CDR1 is LGHDT and CDR2 is YNNKEL (reference sequence). The CDR3 coding sequence is TGTGCCAGCAGCCCAGGACAGACTCCGGGCTACACCTTC. Amino acid sequence: CASSPGQTPGYTF.